A selection of T cell receptor beta chains follows, all from one sample in a study of cytomegalovirus exposure and HLA in healthy donors. Libraries were prepared by immunoSEQ multiplex PCR; TCRdb keeps only in-frame clonotypes and omits some of them. In the table there are around 160,000 clones, approximately 81% of which are singletons. Sequencing input: PBMCs. These receptors all come from a young man in good health and CMV-seropositive. CDR3s include the opening cysteine and the closing phenylalanine or tryptophan. A D gene is named only where the DNA matches it firmly. Part of the rows lack a size; the others show once, few, many or a class for expanded clones.

v_call: TRBV2; d_call: TRBD1; clone_size: -; j_call: TRBJ2-7; cdr3_nt: TGTGCCAGCAGCCCCGACAGGGGCCTCTCCTACGAGCAGTACTTC; cdr3_aa: CASSPDRGLSYEQYF
v_call: TRBV18; d_call: -; clone_size: -; j_call: TRBJ1-4; cdr3_nt: TGTGCCAGCTCACCTGGGGAGAATGAAAAACTGTTTTTT; cdr3_aa: CASSPGENEKLFF
v_call: TRBV6-1; d_call: TRBD1; clone_size: -; j_call: TRBJ1-1; cdr3_nt: TGTGCCAGCGCAACAGGGGGGGTTTCTGAAGCTTTCTTT; cdr3_aa: CASATGGVSEAFF
v_call: TRBV5-1; d_call: -; clone_size: -; j_call: TRBJ2-1; cdr3_nt: TGCGCCAGCAGCTTGGGTAGAGTCTCCGGGAATGAGCAGTTCTTC; cdr3_aa: CASSLGRVSGNEQFF
v_call: TRBV7-2; d_call: TRBD2; clone_size: -; j_call: TRBJ2-5; cdr3_nt: TGTGCCAGCAGCCTACCCCCGCGGGGGGGCCGATCGGGAGAGACCCAGTACTTC; cdr3_aa: CASSLPPRGGRSGETQYF
v_call: TRBV5-1; d_call: TRBD1; clone_size: once; j_call: TRBJ1-2; cdr3_nt: TGCGCCAGCAGCCACTTCTTACAGGGGCTCGACTATGGCTACACCTTC; cdr3_aa: CASSHFLQGLDYGYTF
v_call: TRBV7-2; d_call: TRBD1; clone_size: -; j_call: TRBJ2-1; cdr3_nt: TGTGCCAGCAGCCTAGGGACAGTCTCCTACAATGAGCAGTTCTTC; cdr3_aa: CASSLGTVSYNEQFF
v_call: TRBV11-2; d_call: TRBD1; clone_size: -; j_call: TRBJ2-1; cdr3_nt: TGTGCCAGCAGCACACCATACAGGGGTGGTGAGCAGTTCTTC; cdr3_aa: CASSTPYRGGEQFF
v_call: TRBV28; d_call: -; clone_size: -; j_call: TRBJ1-1; cdr3_nt: TGTGCCAGCAGTTTATTGCAGGAGAACACTGAAGCTTTCTTT; cdr3_aa: CASSLLQENTEAFF
v_call: TRBV5-4; d_call: TRBD1; clone_size: -; j_call: TRBJ2-1; cdr3_nt: TGTGCCAGCAGCTGGGGACAGGGTAATCGTGAGCAGTTCTTC; cdr3_aa: CASSWGQGNREQFF
v_call: TRBV11-1; d_call: TRBD1; clone_size: -; j_call: TRBJ2-1; cdr3_nt: TGTGCCAGCAGCGGAGGACAGGGGTACAATGAGCAGTTCTTC; cdr3_aa: CASSGGQGYNEQFF
v_call: TRBV13; d_call: TRBD2; clone_size: -; j_call: TRBJ2-7; cdr3_nt: TGTGCCAGCAGCCTTCGGGACTATTCCTACGAGCAGTACTTC; cdr3_aa: CASSLRDYSYEQYF
v_call: TRBV30; d_call: TRBD1; clone_size: -; j_call: TRBJ1-4; cdr3_nt: TGTGCCTGGAGTGTAAGTCCCGGGACAGGGAGTGAAAAACTGTTTTTT; cdr3_aa: CAWSVSPGTGSEKLFF
v_call: TRBV5-1; d_call: TRBD1; clone_size: -; j_call: TRBJ2-7; cdr3_nt: TGCGCCAGCACCCCGGGACAGTTTACCTACGAGCAGTACTTC; cdr3_aa: CASTPGQFTYEQYF
v_call: TRBV10-2; d_call: TRBD1; clone_size: -; j_call: TRBJ2-7; cdr3_nt: TGCGCCAGCCTTCCCGGACAGGCCTACGAGCAGTACTTC; cdr3_aa: CASLPGQAYEQYF
v_call: TRBV28; d_call: TRBD2; clone_size: -; j_call: TRBJ2-1; cdr3_nt: TGTGCCAGCAGTTTCACACTAGCGGGAGTTAAGAATGAGCAGTTCTTC; cdr3_aa: CASSFTLAGVKNEQFF
v_call: TRBV6-5; d_call: -; clone_size: -; j_call: TRBJ2-7; cdr3_nt: TGTGCCAGCAGTTACCAGGGATTCGGCGAGCAGTACTTC; cdr3_aa: CASSYQGFGEQYF
v_call: TRBV4-3; d_call: TRBD2; clone_size: -; j_call: TRBJ2-1; cdr3_nt: TGCGCCAGCAGCCAACTAGCGGGGGCCTACAATGAGCAGTTCTTC; cdr3_aa: CASSQLAGAYNEQFF
v_call: TRBV9; d_call: -; clone_size: -; j_call: TRBJ1-6; cdr3_nt: TGTGCCAGCAGCGTACGTCCAGGGGATAATTCACCCCTCCACTTT; cdr3_aa: CASSVRPGDNSPLHF
v_call: TRBV19; d_call: TRBD1; clone_size: -; j_call: TRBJ1-2; cdr3_nt: TGTGCCAGTAGGGACAGGGGTGGCTATGGCTACACCTTC; cdr3_aa: CASRDRGGYGYTF
v_call: TRBV4-2; d_call: TRBD2; clone_size: -; j_call: TRBJ2-7; cdr3_nt: TGTGCCAGCAGCCAAGATCTCGGGGGGGCGGCGTACGAGCAGTACTTC; cdr3_aa: CASSQDLGGAAYEQYF
v_call: TRBV9; d_call: TRBD2; clone_size: -; j_call: TRBJ2-5; cdr3_nt: TGTGCCAGCAGCTCCGGACTAGCGGGGGGTGGAGAGACCCAGTACTTC; cdr3_aa: CASSSGLAGGGETQYF
v_call: TRBV4-1; d_call: -; clone_size: -; j_call: TRBJ1-1; cdr3_nt: TGCGCCAGCAGCCAAGATGGAAAAGGCTTGAGGACTGAAGCTTTCTTT; cdr3_aa: CASSQDGKGLRTEAFF
v_call: TRBV13; d_call: -; clone_size: few; j_call: TRBJ2-7; cdr3_nt: TGTGCCAGCAGCGTAATGGCTGCCGGGGACTACGAGCAGTACTTC; cdr3_aa: CASSVMAAGDYEQYF
v_call: TRBV9; d_call: -; clone_size: -; j_call: TRBJ2-7; cdr3_nt: TGTGCCAGCAGCGTACTGGGGGGCGAGCAGTACTTC; cdr3_aa: CASSVLGGEQYF
v_call: TRBV5-3; d_call: TRBD1; clone_size: -; j_call: TRBJ2-7; cdr3_nt: TGTGCCAGAAGCAGAGGACAGGGGCTCTCCTACGAGCAGTACTTC; cdr3_aa: CARSRGQGLSYEQYF
v_call: TRBV28; d_call: TRBD1; clone_size: -; j_call: TRBJ1-1; cdr3_nt: TGTGCCAGCAGTTCGGCAGGGGGCAACACTGAAGCTTTCTTT; cdr3_aa: CASSSAGGNTEAFF
v_call: TRBV19; d_call: -; clone_size: once; j_call: TRBJ1-4; cdr3_nt: TGTGCCAGTAGTTCGCAGGGAAATGCTGATGAAAAACTGTTTTTT; cdr3_aa: CASSSQGNADEKLFF
v_call: TRBV27; d_call: -; clone_size: -; j_call: TRBJ1-1; cdr3_nt: TGTGCCAGCATGAGTAGATTGAACACTGAAGCTTTCTTT; cdr3_aa: CASMSRLNTEAFF
v_call: TRBV28; d_call: -; clone_size: once; j_call: TRBJ2-2; cdr3_nt: TGTGCCAGCCTTCCGCTGGGCAGTCCCACCGGGGAGCTGTTTTTT; cdr3_aa: CASLPLGSPTGELFF
v_call: TRBV4-3; d_call: -; clone_size: -; j_call: TRBJ2-7; cdr3_nt: TGCGCCAGCAGCCAAGAGGGTGTAGGACGGGGTAGGTACGAGCAGTACTTC; cdr3_aa: CASSQEGVGRGRYEQYF
v_call: TRBV4-1; d_call: TRBD1; clone_size: -; j_call: TRBJ1-6; cdr3_nt: TGCGCCAGCAGCTCCAGGGTAGCGACAGGGGGATCACCCCTCCACTTT; cdr3_aa: CASSSRVATGGSPLHF
v_call: TRBV19; d_call: TRBD2; clone_size: -; j_call: TRBJ2-1; cdr3_nt: TGTGCCAGTAGTATAGAGGGTTGGACTAGCGGGGGGGCCAAGCAGTTCTTC; cdr3_aa: CASSIEGWTSGGAKQFF
v_call: TRBV29-1; d_call: -; clone_size: -; j_call: TRBJ1-4; cdr3_nt: TGCAGCGGGGGGGACGCTGAAAAACTGTTTTTT; cdr3_aa: CSGGDAEKLFF
v_call: TRBV7-2; d_call: TRBD2; clone_size: -; j_call: TRBJ2-7; cdr3_nt: TGTGCCAGCAGCCCATCCGGACTAGCGGACCAAATCTACGAGCAGTACTTC; cdr3_aa: CASSPSGLADQIYEQYF
v_call: TRBV5-1; d_call: TRBD2; clone_size: -; j_call: TRBJ2-3; cdr3_nt: TGCGCCAGCAGTCCTAGCGGGAGTAGCACAGATACGCAGTATTTT; cdr3_aa: CASSPSGSSTDTQYF
v_call: TRBV6-6; d_call: -; clone_size: -; j_call: TRBJ1-1; cdr3_nt: TGTGCCAGCACCCACGACTATGGCACTGAAGCTTTCTTT; cdr3_aa: CASTHDYGTEAFF
v_call: TRBV7-6; d_call: -; clone_size: few; j_call: TRBJ1-5; cdr3_nt: TGTGCCAGCAGCTTACAGACAGGACTCAATCAGCCCCAGCATTTT; cdr3_aa: CASSLQTGLNQPQHF
v_call: TRBV5-4; d_call: TRBD2; clone_size: -; j_call: TRBJ2-4; cdr3_nt: TGTGCCAGCAGCTTGGAACTAGCGGCCGACATTCAGTACTTC; cdr3_aa: CASSLELAADIQYF
v_call: TRBV10-3; d_call: -; clone_size: -; j_call: TRBJ2-5; cdr3_nt: TGTGCCATCAGTGACTCAGTGCAGGGCCAAGAGACCCAGTACTTC; cdr3_aa: CAISDSVQGQETQYF
v_call: TRBV5-6; d_call: -; clone_size: -; j_call: TRBJ1-2; cdr3_nt: TGTGCCAGCAGCACCGGGGGTATCGGCTACACCTTC; cdr3_aa: CASSTGGIGYTF
v_call: TRBV27; d_call: -; clone_size: -; j_call: TRBJ2-5; cdr3_nt: TGTGCCAGCAGCTCCGGACAGCCAGGCCGAGAGACCCAGTACTTC; cdr3_aa: CASSSGQPGRETQYF
v_call: TRBV19; d_call: TRBD2; clone_size: -; j_call: TRBJ2-7; cdr3_nt: TGTGCCAGTAGACGGGACGGCGGACCCGGGGGGTACGAGCAGTACTTC; cdr3_aa: CASRRDGGPGGYEQYF
v_call: TRBV10-1; d_call: -; clone_size: -; j_call: TRBJ2-3; cdr3_nt: TGCGCCAGCGAGGCGGGGAGCACAGATACGCAGTATTTT; cdr3_aa: CASEAGSTDTQYF
v_call: TRBV11-3; d_call: TRBD2; clone_size: once; j_call: TRBJ2-3; cdr3_nt: TGTGCCAGCAGCTCCGGGGTAGCGGGCTCTAGCACAGATACGCAGTATTTT; cdr3_aa: CASSSGVAGSSTDTQYF
v_call: TRBV19; d_call: -; clone_size: -; j_call: TRBJ1-3; cdr3_nt: TGTGCCAGTAGGATGGAGCGGGGGGCGAGAAACACCATATATTTT; cdr3_aa: CASRMERGARNTIYF
v_call: TRBV30; d_call: -; clone_size: -; j_call: TRBJ1-1; cdr3_nt: TGTGCCTGGAGTGCAGGGGCGACAATATCCACTGAAGCTTTCTTT; cdr3_aa: CAWSAGATISTEAFF
v_call: TRBV7-9; d_call: -; clone_size: -; j_call: TRBJ2-1; cdr3_nt: TGTGCCAGCAGCTCCACAGGGCTACGTACGGATGAGCAGTTCTTC; cdr3_aa: CASSSTGLRTDEQFF
v_call: TRBV5-6; d_call: -; clone_size: -; j_call: TRBJ2-3; cdr3_nt: TGTGCCAGCAGCCACGAATTACAGGGTGGGGGAACAGATACGCAGTATTTT; cdr3_aa: CASSHELQGGGTDTQYF
v_call: TRBV4-1; d_call: -; clone_size: -; j_call: TRBJ1-2; cdr3_nt: TGCGCCAGCAGCCAAGAGGCGAAGCCCGGAGGGCCTAGCTTC; cdr3_aa: CASSQEAKPGGPSF
v_call: TRBV6-5; d_call: -; clone_size: -; j_call: TRBJ1-3; cdr3_nt: TGTGCCAGCAGTTCCAGACTTGAACTATCTGGAAACACCATATATTTT; cdr3_aa: CASSSRLELSGNTIYF
v_call: TRBV28; d_call: TRBD1; clone_size: -; j_call: TRBJ1-5; cdr3_nt: TGTGCCAGCAGGTTTACAGGGGACAATCAGCCCCAGCATTTT; cdr3_aa: CASRFTGDNQPQHF
v_call: TRBV4-1; d_call: -; clone_size: -; j_call: TRBJ2-3; cdr3_nt: TGCGCCAGCAGCCAAGAGATAGACTTTAAGTATGGTACGCAGTATTTT; cdr3_aa: CASSQEIDFKYGTQYF
v_call: TRBV2; d_call: -; clone_size: -; j_call: TRBJ2-1; cdr3_nt: TGTGCCAGCAGTTACGCGGATGAGCAGTTCTTC; cdr3_aa: CASSYADEQFF